Presented here are 24 T cell receptor beta chains from one specimen sequenced in a study of T cells in Graves' hyperthyroidism and ophthalmopathy. TCR beta CDR3 sequences were amplified from RNA transcripts. First-round RT-PCR of the TCR CDR3 relied on the HTBI primer set. TCRdb called the multiplex PCR reads again in MiXCR, with one record for every CDR3 protein. The repertoire holds about 740,000 distinct CDR3 sequences, with around 15% as singletons. The sequenced sample consisted of blood. These receptors all stem from a woman aged 18 to 35 with Graves' hyperthyroidism.

The chain joins TRBV4-1 to TRBJ2-5, with D possibly matching TRBD1 (6 bases). This CDR3 spans 18 amino acids. The V and J ends lost 0 bases and 2 bases respectively, with 19 bases between them. In germline, CDR1 is MGHRA, CDR2 YSYEKL. CDR3 sequence (DNA): TGCGCCAGCAGCCAAGAGGTGGACAGTTTGGGGCCTCAAGAGACCCAGTACTTC. As protein: CASSQEVDSLGPQETQYF.

The rearrangement uses TRBV13 and TRBJ2-1; 10 nucleotides line up with TRBD2. This CDR3 contains 19 residues. The V gene end was trimmed by 5 bases and the J gene end by 0 bases; junction bases not matched to a gene: 13. Germline loops: CDR1 PRHDT, CDR2 FYEKMQ (reference sequence). The CDR3 DNA sequence: TGTGCCAGCAGCCCAACGCTAGCGGGAGTAGATAACTCCTACAATGAGCAGTTCTTC. Translating it yields CASSPTLAGVDNSYNEQFF.

This clonotype was observed many times. The rearrangement uses TRBV2 and TRBJ2-7, with D perhaps matching TRBD1 (5 bases). Germline-derived CDR1 and CDR2 are SNHLY and FYNNEI. The CDR3 length is 14 residues. V shed 4 bases and J shed 1 base, with 11 bases lying between them. This chain's CDR3 is CASSVGVGSYEQYF. CDR3 bases: TGTGCCAGCAGTGTAGGGGTAGGGTCCTACGAGCAGTACTTC.

This clonotype showed up just a few times. The chain links TRBV29-1 to TRBJ2-4; TRBD1 agrees at 7 bases. This CDR3 has 14 amino acids. From germline, CDR1 is SQVTM and CDR2 ANQGSEA. Trimming cost V 6 bases and J 8 bases; bases outside gene matches: 13. CDR3 nucleotide sequence: TGCAGCGTGGGGAGAGGGGGCGTATCGGACATTCAGTACTTC. It yields the protein CSVGRGGVSDIQYF.

This clonotype was recorded at least ten times. The CDR3 is CIMDRGRGWGMNTEAFF. In nucleotides, the CDR3 is TGCATCATGGACAGGGGGCGCGGTTGGGGGATGAACACTGAAGCTTTCTTT. V is TRBV20-1 and J is TRBJ1-1, with 11 bases matching TRBD1. CDR3 length: 17 residues. Germline CDR1 is DFQATT and CDR2 is SNEGSKA (reference sequence).

This chain links TRBV7-9 with TRBJ2-1; D might be TRBD1 or TRBD2, each matching 5 bases. The germline gives CDR1 SEHNR, CDR2 FQNEAQ (reference sequence). This CDR3 spans 13 amino acids. V was shortened by 5 bases and J by 6 bases, with 11 bases between the two germline ends. The CDR3 DNA reads TGTGCCAGCAGCGGGACCCAAACCAATGAGCAGTTCTTC. It specifies CASSGTQTNEQFF. The full variable domain, with the rest looked up from reference TRBV7-9 and TRBJ2-1, is DTGVSQNPRHKITKRGQNVTFRCDPISEHNRLYWYRQTLGQGPEFLTYFQNEAQLEKSRLLSDRFSAERPKGSFSTLEIQRTEQGDSAMYLCASSGTQTNEQFFGPGTRLTVL.

CDR3 nucleotides: TGTGCCAGTAGTATAGGCGGGACAACGATAAACTATGGCTACACCTTC. Translating gives CASSIGGTTINYGYTF. The chain employs TRBV19 and TRBJ1-2, with D maybe TRBD1 (6 bases). Germline assignment: CDR1 LNHDA and CDR2 SQIVND (reference sequence). The CDR3 is 16 amino acids. The V gene lost 1 base and the J gene lost 2 bases, with 14 bases spanning the gap.

This clonotype came up many times. CDR3 sequence: CASSSTNTDTQYF. As DNA, the CDR3 is TGTGCCAGCAGCTCTACAAACACAGATACGCAGTATTTT. The rearrangement joins TRBV5-6 to TRBJ2-3, with D unclear. The V gene's germline CDR1 is SGHDT and CDR2 YYEEEE. The V end lost 3 bases, the J end lost 2 bases, and 7 bases lay between the germline ends. The CDR3 loop spans 13 amino acids.

This clonotype was seen ten or more times. V and J are TRBV7-3 and TRBJ2-3, with 7 bases matching TRBD1. The length of the CDR3 is 15 residues. V shed 2 bases, J shed 5 bases, and the junction held 7 bases outside the gene matches. Germline V CDR1 and CDR2: SGHTA, FQGTGA. CDR3 sequence reads: CASSLGTVWEDTQYF. The DNA of the CDR3 is TGTGCCAGCAGCTTAGGGACAGTCTGGGAAGATACGCAGTATTTT.

This clonotype was counted between two and nine times. The chain employs TRBV6-1 and TRBJ1-1; a possible D gene is TRBD1 (6 bases). V was cut by 7 bases and J by 3 bases, with 18 bases left in between. CDR3 size: 15 residues. Per the germline V gene, CDR1 is MNHNS and CDR2 is SASEGT. The CDR3: CASNRVGSSDTEAFF. The CDR3 nucleotides are TGTGCCAGCAACAGGGTCGGGAGTTCGGACACTGAAGCTTTCTTT.

This chain links TRBV6-2 or TRBV6-3 with TRBJ2-7; 11 nucleotides agree with TRBD2. Germline loops: CDR1 MNHEY, CDR2 SVGEGT. CDR3 size: 17 residues. The ends lost 4 bases at V and 1 base at J; junction bases unmatched: 9. CDR3 bases: TGTGCCAGCAGTTTCCACACTAGCGGGAGATGGTCCTACGAGCAGTACTTC. It yields the protein CASSFHTSGRWSYEQYF.

DNA of the CDR3: TGTGCCAGCATCAACAGGAACACCGGGGAGCTGTTTTTT. Protein: CASINRNTGELFF. V is TRBV6-2 or TRBV6-3 and J is TRBJ2-2; D is uncertain. CDR1 is MNHEY and CDR2 is SVGEGT in the germline V gene. V was clipped by 7 bases and J by 1 base, with 7 bases between them. This CDR3 comprises 13 residues.

This clonotype was seen only a few times. The chain links TRBV18 to TRBJ2-5; tentative D call: TRBD2 (5 bases). Germline V gives CDR1 KGHSH, CDR2 LQKENI. V lost 3 bases and J 1 base, leaving 9 bases between the germline ends. This CDR3 contains 14 residues. CDR3 region: CASSPLSGQETQYF. CDR3 DNA: TGTGCCAGCTCACCCCTCAGCGGCCAAGAGACCCAGTACTTC.

This sequence joins TRBV4-3 and TRBJ2-7, with D perhaps TRBD2 (7 bases). Germline CDR1 is LGHNA and CDR2 is YSLEER. V lost 1 base to trimming and J lost 5 bases, with 21 bases between them. This CDR3 has 17 residues. The CDR3 protein is CASSQVLREGVLHEQYF. The CDR3, as DNA: TGCGCCAGCAGCCAAGTCCTCAGGGAGGGGGTCCTCCACGAGCAGTACTTC.

There are many counts of this clonotype. The V and J genes are TRBV5-1 and TRBJ2-3; D is uncertain. The CDR3 has 17 amino acids. Per the germline V gene, CDR1 is SGHRS and CDR2 is YFSETQ. V was pared by 6 bases and J by 2 bases, with 22 bases between. The CDR3 DNA sequence: TGCGCCAGCACCCGACCCGACGCAGGAACCATCACAGATACGCAGTATTTT. This codes for CASTRPDAGTITDTQYF.

This clonotype was observed at least ten times. The gene calls are TRBV12-3 or TRBV12-4 and TRBJ1-2; perhaps TRBD1 as D (6 bases). Deletions cut 7 bases from V and 0 bases from J, with 18 bases between. The CDR3 has 16 residues. CDR3 protein: CASKGGTTGTNYGYTF. The CDR3 DNA reads as TGTGCCAGCAAAGGAGGGACAACCGGCACTAACTATGGCTACACCTTC.

This clonotype has a count of ten or more. The chain carries TRBV27 and TRBJ2-3; the D gene is possibly TRBD2 (5 bases). Germline V lookup: CDR1 MNHEY, CDR2 SMNVEV (reference sequence). V was trimmed by 3 bases and J by 2 bases, leaving 12 bases between them. The CDR3 consists of 15 residues. CDR3 region: CASSFGAAATDTQYF. The CDR3 DNA is TGTGCCAGCAGTTTCGGAGCGGCAGCCACAGATACGCAGTATTTT.

This clonotype showed up many times. The rearrangement links TRBV9 to TRBJ1-2; 11 bases match TRBD1. The trim removed 3 bases at V and 0 bases at J, leaving 19 bases unmatched. The CDR3 is made up of 21 amino acids. Germline V gene sequence: CDR1 SGDLS, CDR2 YYNGEE. This CDR3 reads CASSGRWRDRGFGTANYGYTF. Written as DNA, the CDR3 is TGTGCCAGCAGCGGGCGTTGGAGGGACAGGGGGTTCGGGACGGCTAACTATGGCTACACCTTC. Using reference TRBV9 and TRBJ1-2 for the parts outside the CDR3, the full variable domain is DSGVTQTPKHLITATGQRVTLRCSPRSGDLSVYWYQQSLDQGLQFLIQYYNGEERAKGNILERFSAQQFPDLHSELNLSSLELGDSALYFCASSGRWRDRGFGTANYGYTFGSGTRLTVV.

Ten or more counts support this clonotype. The rearrangement links TRBV7-6 to TRBJ2-1, with TRBD1 matching over 10 bases. Germline assignment: CDR1 SGHVS and CDR2 FNYEAQ. V gave up 4 bases and J gave up 2 bases; unmatched junction bases: 11. The CDR3 totals 18 residues. CDR3 coding DNA: TGTGCCAGCAGCTCCGAACCGTTGACAGGGGGCGCCTACAATGAGCAGTTCTTC. It codes for CASSSEPLTGGAYNEQFF.

This clonotype has only a few counts. The V call is TRBV7-3, the J call TRBJ2-2; D is unresolved. Trimming left V 1 base short and J 1 base short, with 7 bases between. The CDR3 is 15 residues long. Germline V gene lookup returns CDR1 SGHTA and CDR2 FQGTGA. This CDR3 is CASSLMGLNTGELFF. DNA for the CDR3: TGTGCCAGCAGCTTAATGGGATTGAACACCGGGGAGCTGTTTTTT.

This clonotype has at least ten counts. The chain combines TRBV9 with TRBJ1-6, with D possibly TRBD1 on 5 matching bases. This CDR3 has 12 residues. Trimming took off 2 bases at V and 10 bases at J, with 7 bases between the two ends. In germline, CDR1 is SGDLS, CDR2 YYNGEE. The CDR3 DNA reads as TGTGCCAGCAGCGTTGGGGGGTCACCCCTCCACTTT. It translates to CASSVGGSPLHF.

This clonotype was seen at least ten times. The chain uses TRBV6-1 and TRBJ2-5; 13 bases are shared with TRBD2. The CDR3 spans 16 residues. Trimming cost V 5 bases and J 1 base; bases outside gene matches: 4. Germline loops: CDR1 MNHNS, CDR2 SASEGT. DNA for the CDR3: TGTGCCAGCAGTCGCTGGACTAGCGGGAGCCAAGAGACCCAGTACTTC. This codes for CASSRWTSGSQETQYF.

This clonotype was detected many times. The chain couples TRBV5-5 to TRBJ2-4; unclear D gene. The CDR3 consists of 14 residues. Germline CDR1 is SGHKS and CDR2 is YYEKEE (reference sequence). The V and J ends lost 8 bases and 0 bases respectively, with 12 bases between them. The CDR3 DNA reads as TGTGCCAGGGTTACCGCAGTAGCCAAAAACATTCAGTACTTC. It translates to CARVTAVAKNIQYF. Complete variable domain (other parts from reference TRBV5-5 and TRBJ2-4): DAGVTQSPTHLIKTRGQQVTLRCSPISGHKSVSWYQQVLGQGPQFIFQYYEKEERGRGNFPDRFSARQFPNYSSELNVNALLLGDSALYLCARVTAVAKNIQYFGAGTRLSVL.

The chain uses TRBV29-1 and TRBJ1-2; perhaps TRBD1 as D (6 bases). Trimming pared 4 bases from V and 2 bases from J, leaving 20 bases between. Germline loops: CDR1 SQVTM, CDR2 ANQGSEA. This CDR3 region has 16 residues. CDR3 amino acids: CSVVFRGTRDNYGYTF. In DNA, the CDR3 is TGCAGCGTTGTTTTTAGGGGGACAAGAGACAACTATGGCTACACCTTC.